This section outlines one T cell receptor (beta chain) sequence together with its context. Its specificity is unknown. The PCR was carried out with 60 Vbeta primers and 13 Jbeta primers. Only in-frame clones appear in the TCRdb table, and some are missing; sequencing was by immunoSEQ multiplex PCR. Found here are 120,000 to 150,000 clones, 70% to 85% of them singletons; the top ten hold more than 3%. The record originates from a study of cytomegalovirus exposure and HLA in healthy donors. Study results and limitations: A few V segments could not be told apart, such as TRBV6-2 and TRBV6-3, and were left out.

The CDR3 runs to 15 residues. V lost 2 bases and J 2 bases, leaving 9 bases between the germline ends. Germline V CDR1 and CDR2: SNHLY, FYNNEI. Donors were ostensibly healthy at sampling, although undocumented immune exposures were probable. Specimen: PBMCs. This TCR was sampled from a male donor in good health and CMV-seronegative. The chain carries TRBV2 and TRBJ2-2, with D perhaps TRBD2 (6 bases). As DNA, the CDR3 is TGTGCCAGCAGTGAATATGGGACTAACACCGGGGAGCTGTTTTTT. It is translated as CASSEYGTNTGELFF.